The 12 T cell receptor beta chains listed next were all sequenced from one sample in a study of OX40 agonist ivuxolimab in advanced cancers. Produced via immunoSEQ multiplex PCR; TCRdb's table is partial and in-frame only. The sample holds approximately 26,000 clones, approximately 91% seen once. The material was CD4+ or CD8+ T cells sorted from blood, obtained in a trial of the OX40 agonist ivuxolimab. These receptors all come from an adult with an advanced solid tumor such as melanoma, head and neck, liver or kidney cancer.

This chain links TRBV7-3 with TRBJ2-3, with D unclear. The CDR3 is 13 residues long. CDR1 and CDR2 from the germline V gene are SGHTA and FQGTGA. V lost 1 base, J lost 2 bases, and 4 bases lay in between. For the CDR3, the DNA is TGTGCCAGCAGCTTAATACCCACAGATACGCAGTATTTT. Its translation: CASSLIPTDTQYF.

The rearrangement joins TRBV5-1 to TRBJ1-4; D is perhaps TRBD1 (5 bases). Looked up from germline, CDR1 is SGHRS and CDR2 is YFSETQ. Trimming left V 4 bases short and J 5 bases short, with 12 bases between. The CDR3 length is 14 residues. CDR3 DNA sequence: TGCGCCAGCAGCGGCGGGGGGAACAATGAAAAACTGTTTTTT. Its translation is CASSGGGNNEKLFF.

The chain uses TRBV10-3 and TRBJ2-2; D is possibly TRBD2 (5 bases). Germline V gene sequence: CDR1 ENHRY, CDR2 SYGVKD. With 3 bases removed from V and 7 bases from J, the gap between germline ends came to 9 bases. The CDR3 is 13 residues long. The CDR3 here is CAISDREIGELFF. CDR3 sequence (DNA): TGTGCCATCAGTGATCGGGAAATCGGGGAGCTGTTTTTT.

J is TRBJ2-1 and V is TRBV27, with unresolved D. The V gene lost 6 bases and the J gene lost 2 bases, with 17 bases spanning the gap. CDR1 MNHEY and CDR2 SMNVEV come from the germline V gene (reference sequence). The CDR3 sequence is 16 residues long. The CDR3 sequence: CASSLDLAGAYNEQFF. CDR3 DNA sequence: TGTGCCAGCAGCTTGGATTTGGCCGGCGCCTACAATGAGCAGTTCTTC.

Here the CDR3 reads CASSLGQIKSSYEQYF. The CDR3 nucleotides read TGCGCCAGCAGCTTAGGACAGATAAAAAGCTCCTACGAGCAGTACTTC. The rearrangement links TRBV5-1 to TRBJ2-7; maybe TRBD1 (6 bases). Trimming left V 2 bases short and J 0 bases short, with 15 bases between. Germline V gene lookup returns CDR1 SGHRS and CDR2 YFSETQ. This CDR3 has 16 residues. Full variable domain (outside the CDR3, taken from reference TRBV5-1 and TRBJ2-7): KAGVTQTPRYLIKTRGQQVTLSCSPISGHRSVSWYQQTPGQGLQFLFEYFSETQRNKGNFPGRFSGRQFSNSRSEMNVSTLELGDSALYLCASSLGQIKSSYEQYFGPGTRLTVT.

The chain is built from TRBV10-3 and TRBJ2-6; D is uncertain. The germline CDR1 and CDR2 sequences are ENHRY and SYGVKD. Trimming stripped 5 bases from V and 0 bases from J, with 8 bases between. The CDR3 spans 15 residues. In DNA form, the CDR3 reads TGTGCCATCAGTCGACACGACTCTGGGGCCAACGTCCTGACTTTC. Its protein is CAISRHDSGANVLTF.

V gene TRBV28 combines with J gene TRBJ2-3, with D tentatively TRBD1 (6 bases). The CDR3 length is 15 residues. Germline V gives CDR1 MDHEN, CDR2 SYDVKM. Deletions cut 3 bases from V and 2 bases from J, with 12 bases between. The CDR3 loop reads CASSFRQGPTDTQYF. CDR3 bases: TGTGCCAGCAGTTTTCGTCAGGGGCCCACAGATACGCAGTATTTT. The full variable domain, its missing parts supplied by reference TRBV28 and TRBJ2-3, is DVKVTQSSRYLVKRTGEKVFLECVQDMDHENMFWYRQDPGLGLRLIYFSYDVKMKEKGDIPEGYSVSREKKERFSLILESASTNQTSMYLCASSFRQGPTDTQYFGPGTRLTVL.

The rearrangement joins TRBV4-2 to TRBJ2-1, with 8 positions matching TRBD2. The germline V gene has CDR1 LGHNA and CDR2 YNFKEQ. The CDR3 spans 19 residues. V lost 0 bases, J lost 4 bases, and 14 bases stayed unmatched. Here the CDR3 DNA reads TGTGCCAGCAGCCAAGATTTCCCTACTAGAGCGGGAGAATACAATGAGCAGTTCTTC. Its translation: CASSQDFPTRAGEYNEQFF.

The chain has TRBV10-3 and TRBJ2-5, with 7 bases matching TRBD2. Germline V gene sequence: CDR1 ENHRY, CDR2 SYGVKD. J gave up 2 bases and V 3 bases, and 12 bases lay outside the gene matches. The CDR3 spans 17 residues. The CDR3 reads CAISDFTRASGQETQYF. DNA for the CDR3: TGTGCCATCAGTGACTTTACTCGGGCTAGCGGACAAGAGACCCAGTACTTC.

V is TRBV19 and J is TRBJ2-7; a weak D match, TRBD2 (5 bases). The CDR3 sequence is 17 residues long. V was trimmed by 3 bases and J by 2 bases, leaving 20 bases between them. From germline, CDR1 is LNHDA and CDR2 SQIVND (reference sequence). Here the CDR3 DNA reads TGTGCCAGTAGTATGCCAATGAATGGGGAGAGCCCCTACGAGCAGTACTTC. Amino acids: CASSMPMNGESPYEQYF. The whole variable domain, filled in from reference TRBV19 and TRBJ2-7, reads DGGITQSPKYLFRKEGQNVTLSCEQNLNHDAMYWYRQDPGQGLRLIYYSQIVNDFQKGDIAEGYSVSREKKESFPLTVTSAQKNPTAFYLCASSMPMNGESPYEQYFGPGTRLTVT.

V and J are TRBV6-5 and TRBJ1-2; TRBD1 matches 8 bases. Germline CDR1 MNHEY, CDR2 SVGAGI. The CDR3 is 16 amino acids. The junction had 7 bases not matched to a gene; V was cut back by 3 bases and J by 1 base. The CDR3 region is CASSYGRGQYNYGYTF. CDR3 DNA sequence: TGTGCCAGCAGTTATGGCAGGGGGCAGTATAACTATGGCTACACCTTC.

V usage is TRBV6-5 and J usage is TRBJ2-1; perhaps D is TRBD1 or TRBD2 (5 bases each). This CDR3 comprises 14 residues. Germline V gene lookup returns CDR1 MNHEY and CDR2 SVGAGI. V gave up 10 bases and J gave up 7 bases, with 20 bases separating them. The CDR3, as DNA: TGTGCCACCCACTCCACCGGGACGGAGAATGAGCAGTTCTTC. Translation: CATHSTGTENEQFF.